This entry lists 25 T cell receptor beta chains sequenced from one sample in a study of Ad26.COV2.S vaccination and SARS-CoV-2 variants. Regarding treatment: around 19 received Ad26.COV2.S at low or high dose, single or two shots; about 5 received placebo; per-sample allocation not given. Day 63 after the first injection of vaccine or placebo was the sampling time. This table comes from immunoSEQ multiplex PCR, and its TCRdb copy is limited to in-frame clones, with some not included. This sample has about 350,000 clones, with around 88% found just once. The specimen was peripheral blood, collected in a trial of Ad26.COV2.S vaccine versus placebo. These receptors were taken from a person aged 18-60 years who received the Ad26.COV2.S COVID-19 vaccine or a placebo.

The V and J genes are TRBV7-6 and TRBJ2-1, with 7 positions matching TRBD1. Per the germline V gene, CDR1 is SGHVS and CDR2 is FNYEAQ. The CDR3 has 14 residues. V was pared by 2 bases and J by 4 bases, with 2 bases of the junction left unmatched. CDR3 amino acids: CASSLNRGYNEQFF. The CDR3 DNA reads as TGTGCCAGCAGCTTAAACAGGGGATACAATGAGCAGTTCTTC. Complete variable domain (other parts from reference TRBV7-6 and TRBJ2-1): GAGVSQSPRYKVTKRGQDVALRCDPISGHVSLYWYRQALGQGPEFLTYFNYEAQQDKSGLPNDRFSAERPEGSISTLTIQRTEQRDSAMYRCASSLNRGYNEQFFGPGTRLTVL.

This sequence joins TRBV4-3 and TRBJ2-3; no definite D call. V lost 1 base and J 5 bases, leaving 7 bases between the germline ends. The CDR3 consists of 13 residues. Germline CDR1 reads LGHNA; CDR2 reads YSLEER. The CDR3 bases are TGCGCCAGCAGCCAAGCTTCTGGAGATACGCAGTATTTT. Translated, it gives CASSQASGDTQYF.

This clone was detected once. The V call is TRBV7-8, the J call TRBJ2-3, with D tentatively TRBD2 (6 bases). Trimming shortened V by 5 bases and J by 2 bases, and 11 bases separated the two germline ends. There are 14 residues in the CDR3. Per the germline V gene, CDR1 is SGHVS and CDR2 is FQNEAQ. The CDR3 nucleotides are TGTGCCAGCAGCCTGGGACTCCCCACAGATACGCAGTATTTT. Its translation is CASSLGLPTDTQYF.

The CDR3 loop is CASSFLPREAGELFF. CDR3 nucleotide sequence: TGTGCCAGCAGCTTTCTTCCCAGGGAGGCCGGGGAGCTGTTTTTT. This chain joins TRBV5-6 and TRBJ2-2, with a tentative D call TRBD2 (6 bases). Germline V gives CDR1 SGHDT, CDR2 YYEEEE. The CDR3 runs to 15 residues. Trimming cost V 2 bases and J 6 bases, with 14 bases left between them. Looking up the rest from reference TRBV5-6 and TRBJ2-2 gives the full variable domain: DAGVTQSPTHLIKTRGQQVTLRCSPKSGHDTVSWYQQALGQGPQFIFQYYEEEERQRGNFPDRFSGHQFPNYSSELNVNALLLGDSALYLCASSFLPREAGELFFGEGSRLTVL.

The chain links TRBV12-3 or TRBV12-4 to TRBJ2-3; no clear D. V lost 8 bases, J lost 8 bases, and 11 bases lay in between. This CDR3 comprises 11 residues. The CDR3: CASAEIGTQYF. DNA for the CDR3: TGTGCCAGCGCAGAAATAGGTACGCAGTATTTT.

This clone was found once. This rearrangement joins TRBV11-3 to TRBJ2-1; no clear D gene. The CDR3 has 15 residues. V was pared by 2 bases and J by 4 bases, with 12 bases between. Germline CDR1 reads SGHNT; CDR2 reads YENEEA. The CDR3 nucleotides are TGTGCCAGCAGCTTAATCGCAGGCGGTTACAATGAGCAGTTCTTC. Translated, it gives CASSLIAGGYNEQFF.

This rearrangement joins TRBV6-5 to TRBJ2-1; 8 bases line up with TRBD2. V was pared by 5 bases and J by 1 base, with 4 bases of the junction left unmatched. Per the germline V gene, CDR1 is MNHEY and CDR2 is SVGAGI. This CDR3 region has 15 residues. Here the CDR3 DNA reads TGTGCCAGCAGTCGGGGGGGCGGATCCTACAATGAGCAGTTCTTC. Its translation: CASSRGGGSYNEQFF.

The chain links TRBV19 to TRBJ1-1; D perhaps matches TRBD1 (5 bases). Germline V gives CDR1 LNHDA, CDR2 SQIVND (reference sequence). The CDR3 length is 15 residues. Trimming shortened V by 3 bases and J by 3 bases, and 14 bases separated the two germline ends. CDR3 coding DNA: TGTGCCAGTAGTATGGACCACGCGGGGGACACTGAAGCTTTCTTT. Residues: CASSMDHAGDTEAFF.

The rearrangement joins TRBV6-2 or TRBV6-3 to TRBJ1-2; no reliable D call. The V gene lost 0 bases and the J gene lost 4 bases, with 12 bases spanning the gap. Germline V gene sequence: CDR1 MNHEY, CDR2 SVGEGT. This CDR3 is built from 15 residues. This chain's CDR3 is CASSYSSSLGYGYTF. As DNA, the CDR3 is TGTGCCAGCAGTTACTCGTCCTCCTTAGGCTATGGCTACACCTTC.

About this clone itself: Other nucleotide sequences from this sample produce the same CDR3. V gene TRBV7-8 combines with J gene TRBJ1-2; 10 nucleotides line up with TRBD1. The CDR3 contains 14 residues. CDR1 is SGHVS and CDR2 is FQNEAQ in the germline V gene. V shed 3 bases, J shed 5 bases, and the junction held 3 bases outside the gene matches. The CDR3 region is CASSLDRGGYGYTF. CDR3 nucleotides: TGTGCCAGCAGCTTGGACAGGGGGGGATATGGCTACACCTTC.

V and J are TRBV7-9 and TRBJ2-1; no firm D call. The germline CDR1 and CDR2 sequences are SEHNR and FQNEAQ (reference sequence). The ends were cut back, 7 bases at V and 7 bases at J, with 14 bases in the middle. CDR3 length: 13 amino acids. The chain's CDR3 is CASNREVPNEQFF. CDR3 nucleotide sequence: TGTGCCAGCAACCGTGAGGTCCCGAATGAGCAGTTCTTC.

CDR3 DNA sequence: TGTGCCAGCAGCTTAGGGGCAGGGAGGAGTTCACCCCTCCACTTT. Protein: CASSLGAGRSSPLHF. The chain recombines TRBV7-9 with TRBJ1-6; D might be TRBD1 (5 bases). The germline V gene has CDR1 SEHNR and CDR2 FQNEAQ (reference sequence). With 1 base removed from V and 9 bases from J, the gap between germline ends came to 13 bases. The CDR3 extends over 15 amino acids. The entire variable domain, with the rest obtained from reference TRBV7-9 and TRBJ1-6, is as follows: DTGVSQNPRHKITKRGQNVTFRCDPISEHNRLYWYRQTLGQGPEFLTYFQNEAQLEKSRLLSDRFSAERPKGSFSTLEIQRTEQGDSAMYLCASSLGAGRSSPLHFGNGTRLTVT.

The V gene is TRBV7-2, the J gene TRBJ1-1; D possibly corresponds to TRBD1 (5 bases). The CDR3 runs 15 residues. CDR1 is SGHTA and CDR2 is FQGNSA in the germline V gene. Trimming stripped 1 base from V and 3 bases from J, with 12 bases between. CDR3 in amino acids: CASSLDLGTHTEAFF. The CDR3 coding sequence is TGTGCCAGCAGCTTAGATCTGGGGACCCACACTGAAGCTTTCTTT.

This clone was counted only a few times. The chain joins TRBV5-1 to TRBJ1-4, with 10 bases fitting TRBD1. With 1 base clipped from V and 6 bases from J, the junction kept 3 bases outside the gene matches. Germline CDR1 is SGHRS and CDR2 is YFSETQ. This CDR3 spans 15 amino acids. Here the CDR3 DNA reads TGCGCCAGCAGCTTGACGGGACAGGGGTATGAAAAACTGTTTTTT. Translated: CASSLTGQGYEKLFF.

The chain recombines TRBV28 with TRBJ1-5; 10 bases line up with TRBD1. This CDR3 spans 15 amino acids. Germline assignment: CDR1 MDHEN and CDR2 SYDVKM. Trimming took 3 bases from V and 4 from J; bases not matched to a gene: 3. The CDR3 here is CASSLGQGWNQPQHF. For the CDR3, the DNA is TGTGCCAGCAGTTTGGGACAGGGGTGGAATCAGCCCCAGCATTTT.

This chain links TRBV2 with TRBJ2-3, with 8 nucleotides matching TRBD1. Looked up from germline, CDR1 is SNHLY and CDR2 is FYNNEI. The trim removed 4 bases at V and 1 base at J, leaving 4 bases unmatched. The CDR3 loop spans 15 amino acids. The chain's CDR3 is CASSVQGVGTDTQYF. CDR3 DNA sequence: TGTGCCAGCAGTGTACAGGGGGTGGGCACAGATACGCAGTATTTT.

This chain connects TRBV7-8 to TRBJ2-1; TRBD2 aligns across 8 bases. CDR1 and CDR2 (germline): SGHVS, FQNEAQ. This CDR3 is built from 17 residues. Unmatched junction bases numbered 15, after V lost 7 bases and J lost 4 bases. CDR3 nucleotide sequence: TGTGCCAGCACCGCCGACGGCAGCGGGAGAATTTACAATGAGCAGTTCTTC. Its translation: CASTADGSGRIYNEQFF.

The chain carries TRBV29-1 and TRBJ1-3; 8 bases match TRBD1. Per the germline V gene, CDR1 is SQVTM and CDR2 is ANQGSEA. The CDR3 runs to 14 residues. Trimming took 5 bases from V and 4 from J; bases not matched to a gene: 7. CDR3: CSVSDRGRGNTIYF. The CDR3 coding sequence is TGCAGCGTTTCCGACAGGGGCAGGGGAAACACCATATATTTT. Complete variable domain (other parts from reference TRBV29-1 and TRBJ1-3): SAVISQKPSRDICQRGTSLTIQCQVDSQVTMMFWYRQQPGQSLTLIATANQGSEATYESGFVIDKFPISRPNLTFSTLTVSNMSPEDSSIYLCSVSDRGRGNTIYFGEGSWLTVV.

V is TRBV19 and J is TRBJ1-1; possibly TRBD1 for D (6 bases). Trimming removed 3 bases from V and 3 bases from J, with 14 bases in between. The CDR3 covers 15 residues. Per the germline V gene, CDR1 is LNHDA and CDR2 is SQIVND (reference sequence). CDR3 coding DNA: TGTGCCAGTAGTATGTTTTCGGGGGGCGACACTGAAGCTTTCTTT. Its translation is CASSMFSGGDTEAFF.

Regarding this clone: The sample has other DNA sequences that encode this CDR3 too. In nucleotides, the CDR3 is TGTGCCATCAGTGAGTCTGGGCAGCCCCAGCATTTT. It codes for CAISESGQPQHF. The V call is TRBV10-3, the J call TRBJ1-5; no firm D call. This CDR3 spans 12 amino acids. CDR1 and CDR2 (germline): ENHRY, SYGVKD. Between the trimmed V and J ends, which lost 0 bases and 7 bases, there was a span of 4 bases.

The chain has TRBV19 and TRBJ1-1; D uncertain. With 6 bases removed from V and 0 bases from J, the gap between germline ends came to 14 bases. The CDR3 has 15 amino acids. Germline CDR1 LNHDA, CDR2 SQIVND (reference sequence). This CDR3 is CASSPAPYMNTEAFF. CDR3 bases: TGTGCCAGTAGCCCCGCCCCTTACATGAACACTGAAGCTTTCTTT.

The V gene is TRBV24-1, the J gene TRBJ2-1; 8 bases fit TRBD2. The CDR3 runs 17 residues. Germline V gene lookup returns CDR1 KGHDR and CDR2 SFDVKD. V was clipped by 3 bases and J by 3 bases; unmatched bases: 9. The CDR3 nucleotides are TGTGCCACCAGTGATCCAAAAGCGGGGGCCGACTACAATGAGCAGTTCTTC. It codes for CATSDPKAGADYNEQFF.

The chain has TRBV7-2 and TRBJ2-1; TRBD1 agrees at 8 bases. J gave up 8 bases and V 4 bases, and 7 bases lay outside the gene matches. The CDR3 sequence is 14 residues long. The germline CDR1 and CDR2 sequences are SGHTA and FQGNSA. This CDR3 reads CASSWGQVMDEQFF. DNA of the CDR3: TGTGCCAGCAGCTGGGGACAGGTGATGGATGAGCAGTTCTTC. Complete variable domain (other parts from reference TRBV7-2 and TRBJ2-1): GAGVSQSPSNKVTEKGKDVELRCDPISGHTALYWYRQSLGQGLEFLIYFQGNSAPDKSGLPSDRFSAERTGGSVSTLTIQRTQQEDSAVYLCASSWGQVMDEQFFGPGTRLTVL.

In DNA, the CDR3 is TGTGCCAGCAGCTTACTAGGGGCAGGAGAGACCCAGTACTTC. Amino acids: CASSLLGAGETQYF. The rearrangement joins TRBV5-8 to TRBJ2-5; the D call may be TRBD1 or TRBD2 (5 bases each). CDR3 length: 14 residues. V dropped 2 bases and J dropped 4 bases, with 12 bases sitting between them. Germline loops: CDR1 SGHTS, CDR2 YDEGEE.

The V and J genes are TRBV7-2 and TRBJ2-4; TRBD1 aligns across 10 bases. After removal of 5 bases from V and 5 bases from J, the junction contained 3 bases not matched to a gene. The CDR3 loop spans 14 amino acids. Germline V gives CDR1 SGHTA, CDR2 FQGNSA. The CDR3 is CASSPGQGQNIQYF. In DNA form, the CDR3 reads TGTGCCAGCAGCCCGGGACAGGGGCAAAACATTCAGTACTTC.